What follows are 27 T cell receptor beta chains derived from one specimen sequenced in a study of shared clonotypes between healthy human individuals. TCRdb's copy holds only in-frame clones and misses some; the assay was immunoSEQ multiplex PCR. Among roughly 480,000 clones listed, 70% to 80% were seen once. The sequencing sample was made of PBMCs. These receptor sequences come from a woman aged 35 to 49 in good health. Some clones in this sample may be carry-over from other donors' samples.

This clone has a handful of counts. V and J are TRBV4-1 and TRBJ1-5; 7 nucleotides line up with TRBD1. V trimming: 4 bases; J trimming: 6 bases; junction bases outside the gene matches: 15. The germline CDR1 and CDR2 sequences are MGHRA and YSYEKL. The length of the CDR3 is 17 residues. The CDR3 coding sequence is TGCGCCAGCAGCCTCACACTGAATCTTCAGGGGGGTCAGCCCCAGCATTTT. This codes for CASSLTLNLQGGQPQHF.

The rearrangement uses TRBV7-6 and TRBJ2-7, with unresolved D. Trimming cost V 2 bases and J 2 bases, with 10 bases left between them. The CDR3 contains 14 residues. Germline CDR1 SGHVS, CDR2 FNYEAQ. This chain's CDR3 is CASSLRVVPYEQYF. The CDR3 DNA reads TGTGCCAGCAGCTTACGGGTCGTCCCCTACGAGCAGTACTTC.

This clone was counted a few times. The V call is TRBV2, the J call TRBJ2-3, with D maybe TRBD1 (6 bases). Germline lookup yields CDR1 SNHLY and CDR2 FYNNEI. This CDR3 region has 13 residues. Trimming pared 4 bases from V and 3 bases from J, leaving 8 bases between. In nucleotides, the CDR3 is TGTGCCAGCAGTGTCAGGGGAACAGATACGCAGTATTTT. Translating it yields CASSVRGTDTQYF.

The J gene is TRBJ2-1, the V gene TRBV25-1, with no clear D. The CDR3 is 13 amino acids. The V gene lost 4 bases and the J gene lost 10 bases, with 14 bases spanning the gap. Germline V gene lookup returns CDR1 MGHDK and CDR2 SYGVNS. CDR3 region: CASSAVQLKEQFF. The CDR3 DNA follows: TGTGCCAGCAGTGCAGTACAGCTGAAAGAGCAGTTCTTC.

The table lists this clone with a few counts. J is TRBJ1-1 and V is TRBV7-2; TRBD1 matches at 7 bases. From germline, CDR1 is SGHTA and CDR2 FQGNSA. CDR3 length equals 14 residues. V lost 5 bases, J lost 2 bases, and 5 bases stayed unmatched. This chain's CDR3 is CASSARDSNTEAFF. The CDR3 DNA reads as TGTGCCAGCAGCGCCCGGGACAGCAACACTGAAGCTTTCTTT. Full variable domain (rest looked up from reference TRBV7-2 and TRBJ1-1): GAGVSQSPSNKVTEKGKDVELRCDPISGHTALYWYRQSLGQGLEFLIYFQGNSAPDKSGLPSDRFSAERTGGSVSTLTIQRTQQEDSAVYLCASSARDSNTEAFFGQGTRLTVV.

This chain links TRBV28 with TRBJ1-2; D might be TRBD1 (5 bases). The V gene lost 7 bases and the J gene lost 7 bases, with 22 bases spanning the gap. CDR3 length: 15 amino acids. Germline V CDR1 and CDR2: MDHEN, SYDVKM. In nucleotides, the CDR3 is TGTGCCAGCACCTCTTCCGGGACTGCCTGGGGTGGCTACACCTTC. Encoded protein: CASTSSGTAWGGYTF.

This clone has a handful of counts. The V call is TRBV28, the J call TRBJ1-3, with D possibly being TRBD1 (6 bases). V lost 1 base and J lost 7, with 11 bases in between. The CDR3 is made up of 14 amino acids. Germline V gene data show CDR1 as MDHEN and CDR2 as SYDVKM. The CDR3 protein is CASSLFAGHNTIYF. The DNA of the CDR3 is TGTGCCAGCAGTTTATTCGCGGGACACAACACCATATATTTT.

CDR3 amino acids: CASSFLGGSYGYTF. The CDR3 DNA is TGCGCCAGCAGCTTTTTAGGGGGCTCCTATGGCTACACCTTC. V is TRBV5-1 and J is TRBJ1-2; TRBD1 agrees at 7 bases. From germline, CDR1 is SGHRS and CDR2 YFSETQ. CDR3 size: 14 residues. V lost 2 bases, J lost 4 bases, and 5 bases stayed unmatched.

The chain links TRBV5-4 to TRBJ2-3; the D is unclear. The CDR3 extends over 14 amino acids. The V gene lost 4 bases and the J gene lost 3 bases, with 12 bases spanning the gap. Germline V gene lookup returns CDR1 SGHNT and CDR2 YYREEE (reference sequence). CDR3 loop: CASSLQTGTDTQYF. The CDR3 DNA reads as TGTGCCAGCAGCCTTCAGACCGGGACAGATACGCAGTATTTT.

The V gene is TRBV13, the J gene TRBJ2-4, with D hard to call. Germline loops: CDR1 PRHDT, CDR2 FYEKMQ (reference sequence). Trimming shortened V by 0 bases and J by 1 base, and 4 bases separated the two germline ends. This CDR3 region has 14 residues. The CDR3 spells CASSLGSAKNIQYF. The CDR3 DNA is TGTGCCAGCAGCTTAGGCAGTGCCAAAAACATTCAGTACTTC.

V gene TRBV4-1 combines with J gene TRBJ2-1, with D hard to call. V was pared by 1 base and J by 9 bases, with 28 bases between. Germline CDR1 MGHRA, CDR2 YSYEKL. This CDR3 has 19 amino acids. CDR3 sequence: CASSQGNIFTSGRFGEQFF. The CDR3 DNA sequence: TGCGCCAGCAGCCAAGGGAATATCTTCACATCTGGTCGATTCGGTGAGCAGTTCTTC.

This chain uses TRBV2 with TRBJ2-3, with 8 bases matching TRBD2. This CDR3 is 17 amino acids long. Germline lookup yields CDR1 SNHLY and CDR2 FYNNEI. With V trimmed by 4 bases and J by 1 base, 10 bases remained unmatched. The CDR3 bases are TGTGCCAGCAGTGCGGGACCGAGCGGGAGCGGCACAGATACGCAGTATTTT. It yields the protein CASSAGPSGSGTDTQYF.

This chain connects TRBV5-6 to TRBJ1-5; TRBD1 might be the D (5 bases). V lost 1 base and J lost 0, with 11 bases in between. This CDR3 has 16 amino acids. Germline V CDR1 and CDR2: SGHDT, YYEEEE. Here the CDR3 DNA reads TGTGCCAGCAGCTTGACAGGCCGTTATAGCAATCAGCCCCAGCATTTT. Its protein product is CASSLTGRYSNQPQHF.

Details on this clone: Only one base separates this from a far larger clonotype, so it likely reflects a read error. This sequence joins TRBV10-2 and TRBJ2-2; weak D call: TRBD2 (5 bases). Per the germline V gene, CDR1 is WSHSY and CDR2 is SAAADI. There are 12 residues in the CDR3. CDR3 nucleotides: TGCGCCAGCATTCACGACACCGGGGAGCTGATTTTT. Encoded protein: CASIHDTGELIF.

The chain joins TRBV27 to TRBJ2-1; D unclear. The CDR3 is 14 amino acids. The germline V gene has CDR1 MNHEY and CDR2 SMNVEV (reference sequence). The V and J ends lost 7 bases and 5 bases respectively, with 15 bases between them. CDR3 sequence: CASKGQYTDNEQFF. CDR3 coding DNA: TGTGCCAGCAAGGGCCAATACACCGACAATGAGCAGTTCTTC.

The gene calls are TRBV5-5 and TRBJ2-7, with 13 positions matching TRBD2. This CDR3 comprises 15 residues. The junction had 10 bases not matched to a gene; V was cut back by 4 bases and J by 9 bases. Germline CDR1 and CDR2: SGHKS and YYEKEE (reference sequence). The CDR3 sequence: CASSQGLAGSLGQYF. The DNA for the CDR3 is TGTGCCAGCAGCCAGGGACTAGCGGGAAGTCTTGGGCAGTACTTC. The whole variable domain, remainder taken from reference TRBV5-5 and TRBJ2-7, is DAGVTQSPTHLIKTRGQQVTLRCSPISGHKSVSWYQQVLGQGPQFIFQYYEKEERGRGNFPDRFSARQFPNYSSELNVNALLLGDSALYLCASSQGLAGSLGQYFGPGTRLTVT.

J is TRBJ2-1 and V is TRBV18, with 11 positions matching TRBD2. With V trimmed by 7 bases and J by 7 bases, 15 bases remained unmatched. The CDR3 spans 17 residues. CDR1 and CDR2 from the germline V gene are KGHSH and LQKENI. The CDR3 here is CASLVAGGHPYINEQFF. The CDR3 DNA follows: TGTGCCAGCTTAGTAGCGGGAGGGCATCCCTACATAAATGAGCAGTTCTTC.

This clone was picked up one time. Within the sample, other DNA sequences also encode this same CDR3. This rearrangement joins TRBV5-1 to TRBJ2-5; 7 bases are a match to TRBD2. This CDR3 comprises 14 residues. The germline V gene has CDR1 SGHRS and CDR2 YFSETQ. The J segment lost 5 bases and the V segment lost 0 bases, leaving 4 bases of the junction unmatched. The CDR3 loop reads CASSLEQGGETQYF. The CDR3 DNA is TGCGCCAGCAGCTTGGAGCAGGGAGGGGAGACCCAGTACTTC.

The chain joins TRBV10-3 to TRBJ2-1; 12 nucleotides agree with TRBD2. V shed 7 bases, J shed 3 bases, and the junction held 10 bases outside the gene matches. CDR1 ENHRY and CDR2 SYGVKD come from the germline V gene. The CDR3 totals 17 residues. Here the CDR3 DNA reads TGTGCCATCACCACCACTAGCGGGAGGCATAGCTACAATGAGCAGTTCTTC. Translation: CAITTTSGRHSYNEQFF.

This clone came up once. The rearrangement uses TRBV16 and TRBJ2-7, with TRBD1 matching 8 bases. The germline CDR1 and CDR2 sequences are KGHSY and FQNENV. J lost 2 bases, V lost 1 base, and 10 bases had no gene match. The CDR3 covers 17 residues. CDR3 residues: CASSQYGAGGSTYEQYF. CDR3 nucleotides: TGTGCCAGCAGCCAATATGGGGCAGGGGGCTCGACCTACGAGCAGTACTTC.

J is TRBJ1-1 and V is TRBV5-4, with 7 nucleotides matching TRBD1. This CDR3 has 14 amino acids. V dropped 6 bases and J dropped 3; count of bases not matched to a gene: 8. Germline V gene sequence: CDR1 SGHNT, CDR2 YYREEE (reference sequence). This chain's CDR3 is CASNNRGSDTEAFF. The DNA for the CDR3 is TGTGCCAGCAACAACAGGGGTTCGGACACTGAAGCTTTCTTT.

The sample holds many counts of this clone. V usage is TRBV6-4 and J usage is TRBJ2-3, with 8 bases that match TRBD2. CDR1 and CDR2 (germline): MRHNA, SNTAGT. The length of the CDR3 is 17 residues. J was trimmed by 2 bases and V by 3 bases; bases with no gene match: 10. The CDR3 DNA follows: TGTGCCAGCAGTGAATCCCCAGCGGGGGATCCCACAGATACGCAGTATTTT. Amino acids: CASSESPAGDPTDTQYF.

The CDR3 loop reads CASSYSRGLQETQYF. The DNA for the CDR3 is TGTGCCAGCAGTTACTCGCGGGGACTTCAAGAGACCCAGTACTTC. V and J are TRBV6-6 and TRBJ2-5, with TRBD2 as a possible D gene (6 bases). Germline-derived CDR1 and CDR2 are MNHNY and SVGAGI (reference sequence). The CDR3 runs 15 residues. The ends were cut back, 0 bases at V and 2 bases at J, with 10 bases in the middle.

The CDR3 nucleotides read TGTGCCAGTAGGCAACAGGGGGCCAACCAAGAGACCCAGTACTTC. Translation gives CASRQQGANQETQYF. The chain is built from TRBV19 and TRBJ2-5; 9 bases agree with TRBD1. This CDR3 is 15 amino acids long. Germline CDR1 and CDR2: LNHDA and SQIVND (reference sequence). The J segment lost 0 bases and the V segment lost 6 bases, leaving 5 bases of the junction unmatched.

V gene TRBV18 combines with J gene TRBJ2-7; TRBD1 matches at 8 bases. V trimming: 4 bases; J trimming: 5 bases; junction bases outside the gene matches: 7. CDR3 length equals 14 residues. Per the germline V gene, CDR1 is KGHSH and CDR2 is LQKENI. The CDR3 protein is CASSRATGGDEQYF. The CDR3 nucleotides are TGTGCCAGCTCACGGGCCACAGGGGGTGACGAGCAGTACTTC.

The rearrangement joins TRBV5-4 to TRBJ1-2; D call uncertain. The CDR3 sequence is 14 residues long. Germline lookup yields CDR1 SGHNT and CDR2 YYREEE (reference sequence). V was shortened by 5 bases and J by 2 bases, with 13 bases between the two germline ends. The chain's CDR3 is CASSPGTANYGYTF. CDR3 DNA: TGTGCCAGCAGTCCCGGAACAGCGAACTATGGCTACACCTTC.

This chain uses TRBV5-4 with TRBJ1-2, with 7 bases that match TRBD1. Germline CDR1 and CDR2: SGHNT and YYREEE (reference sequence). Germline trimming cut 4 bases from V and 4 bases from J; bases unmatched to any gene: 10. The CDR3 has 15 amino acids. The CDR3: CASSPDRVPAYGYTF. The CDR3 DNA follows: TGTGCCAGCAGCCCAGACAGGGTTCCGGCCTATGGCTACACCTTC.